This T cell receptor (beta chain) was sequenced during a study of beta chain features in type 1 diabetes (dated by TCRdb to the late 2010s). Describing the broader study: Mean age, gender distribution, total cell number and subset yield were not different between patients and healthy donors. Across all samples, around 99 million sorted cells were examined, and cell number per subset correlated strongly with RNA yield. The study compared the TCRB repertoires of sorted circulating CD4+ T cell subsets in recently diagnosed type 1 diabetes patients with those in matched healthy donors. Regulatory and stem cell-like memory subsets were obtained from only 8 patients and roughly 8 healthy donors, while naive and central memory subsets were obtained from all 30 or so donors. Broader findings and caveats from the paper: PCR may preferentially amplify shorter templates, but because patient and control samples were amplified and corrected together, any resulting skew would affect both groups equally. Because cDNA was sequenced instead of genomic DNA, activated cells with high expression could be over-represented, although the groups did not differ in activation or CD3 levels. Naive, central memory and regulatory TCRB repertoires appeared to be more similar among patients than among healthy donors. Type 1 diabetes patients showed a moderate but significant shortening of TCRB CDR3 length in all four CD4+ subsets. Because small numbers of individuals were included in the HLA sub-analyses, any influence of HLA type on TCRB rearrangement was left unresolved. Fewer insertions and more nucleotide deletions at VDJ recombination sites were observed in patients with type 1 diabetes, implying thymic rearrangement abnormalities.

Trimmed from V: 5 bases; trimmed from J: 2 bases; junction bases lacking a gene match: 3. The CDR3, cysteine through phenylalanine, is 14 amino acids long. The entry retains the CDR3 DNA only, 42 bases that are in frame from base 1. Based on the germline V gene, the CDR1 and CDR2 sequences are SGHTA and FQGNSA. This clone was seen a few times. Its antigen is not yet known. Per-base quality was not reported, and no clone a single base away is much larger than it. The entire isolated RNA was reverse transcribed using the High Capacity cDNA Reverse Transcription Kit, and thus expressed TCRB transcripts were sequenced. Naive, central memory and regulatory T cell samples underwent deep immunoSEQ sequencing, averaging roughly 3.3 million total reads per sample. Sorted cells were lysed in RLT buffer and RNA was extracted with DNase-treated RNeasy Micro or Mini kits, depending on cell number. Each cell subset was processed separately to prevent cross-contamination, with patient and healthy donor samples processed together. Using the immunoSEQ multiplex PCR, TCRB sequences were amplified from cDNA into 87-bp fragments spanning the CDR3 region. Amplicons were sequenced on the Illumina HiSeq platform. Per the source publication's procedure: PCR bias was corrected computationally using synthetic template baselines, and reads within Hamming distance 2 were collapsed, with unmergeable singletons discarded. Reads were aligned against IMGT to assign V, D and J genes, CDR3 length and insertions or deletions at six rearrangement sites. Clonotype counts were normalized to sorted cell number within each subset before computing true diversity and Gini coefficients with the tcR R package. The overlap coefficient, calculated on TCRB nucleotide sequences, was used to quantify repertoire sharing. TCRdb carries this immuneACCESS record with in-frame sequences only. Its versions omit some clonotypes, under half of them owing to an unresolved V gene in the studies checked, with the rest unexplained. The D gene and trimming were derived from the DNA, and the V and J assignments and clone size from that table. This sample gives over 150,000 clones in total; about 13% of them show up just once. 0.5% to 0.75% of the sample goes to the ten largest clones.

Each donor gave one peripheral blood draw, averaging roughly 0.11 L, which was collected into heparinised tubes. Naive, central memory, regulatory and stem cell-like memory CD4+ T cells were sorted on a BD FACSAria II using a panel including CD45RO, CCR7, CD25, CD127, CD95 and CD27. Purity was above 95% for every sorted population. PBMCs were isolated immediately by Lymphoprep density gradient centrifugation and stained directly without culture. To minimize batch effects, samples were stained and sorted in pairs, one healthy donor with one patient per experiment. This sequence originates from a woman in her late teens or twenties in good health. The material sequenced was central memory CD4+ T cells from blood. The chain was built from TRBV7-2 and TRBJ2-4; 7 middle bases align to TRBD2. The CDR3: CASSGLVSKNIQYF. The DNA sequence reads TGTGCCAGCAGCGGACTAGTTTCCAAAAACATTCAGTACTTC.